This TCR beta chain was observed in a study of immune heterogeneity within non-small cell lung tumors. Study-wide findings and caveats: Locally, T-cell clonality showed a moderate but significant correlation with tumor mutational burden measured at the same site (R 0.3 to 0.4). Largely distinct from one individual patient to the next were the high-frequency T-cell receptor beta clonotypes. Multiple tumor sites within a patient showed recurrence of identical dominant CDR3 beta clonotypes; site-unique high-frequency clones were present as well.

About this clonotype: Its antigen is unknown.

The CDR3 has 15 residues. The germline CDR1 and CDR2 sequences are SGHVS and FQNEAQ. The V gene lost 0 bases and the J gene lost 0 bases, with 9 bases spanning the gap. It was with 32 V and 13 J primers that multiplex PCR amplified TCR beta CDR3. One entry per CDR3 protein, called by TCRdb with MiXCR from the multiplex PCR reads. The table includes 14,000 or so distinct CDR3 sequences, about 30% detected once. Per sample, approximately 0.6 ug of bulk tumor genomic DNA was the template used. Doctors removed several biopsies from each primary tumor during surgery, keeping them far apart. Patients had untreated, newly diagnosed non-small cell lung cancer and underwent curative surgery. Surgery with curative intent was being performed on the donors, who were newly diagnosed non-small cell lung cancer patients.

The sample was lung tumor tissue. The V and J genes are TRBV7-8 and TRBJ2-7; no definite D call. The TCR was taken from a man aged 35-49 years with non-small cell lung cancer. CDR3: CASSLAASSSYEQYF. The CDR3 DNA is TGTGCCAGCAGCTTAGCAGCGTCGAGCTCCTACGAGCAGTACTTC.